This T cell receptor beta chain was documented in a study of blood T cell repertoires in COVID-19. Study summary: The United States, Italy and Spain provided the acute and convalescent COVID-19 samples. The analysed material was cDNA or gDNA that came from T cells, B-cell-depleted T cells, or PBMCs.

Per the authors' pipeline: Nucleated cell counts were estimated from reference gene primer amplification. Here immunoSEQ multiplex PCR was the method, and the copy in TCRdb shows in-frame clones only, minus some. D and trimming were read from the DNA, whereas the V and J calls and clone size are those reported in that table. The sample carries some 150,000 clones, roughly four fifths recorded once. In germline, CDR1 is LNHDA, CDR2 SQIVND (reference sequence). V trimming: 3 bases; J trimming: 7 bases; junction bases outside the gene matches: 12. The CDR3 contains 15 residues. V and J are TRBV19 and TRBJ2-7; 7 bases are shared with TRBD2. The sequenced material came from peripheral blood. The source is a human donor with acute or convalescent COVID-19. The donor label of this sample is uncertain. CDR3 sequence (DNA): TGTGCCAGTAGTATGGGGCTAGCGGCTCCCGTAGAGCAGTACTTC. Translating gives CASSMGLAAPVEQYF.